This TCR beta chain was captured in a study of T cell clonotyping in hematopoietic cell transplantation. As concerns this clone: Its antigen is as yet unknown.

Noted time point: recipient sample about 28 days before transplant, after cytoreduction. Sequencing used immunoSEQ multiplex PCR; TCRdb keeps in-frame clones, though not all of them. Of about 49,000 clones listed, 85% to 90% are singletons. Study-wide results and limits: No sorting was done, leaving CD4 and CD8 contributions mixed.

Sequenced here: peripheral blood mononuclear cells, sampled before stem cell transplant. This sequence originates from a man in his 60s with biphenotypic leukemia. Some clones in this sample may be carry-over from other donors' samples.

CDR3 residues: CASSHSGQDENYGYTF. Here the CDR3 DNA reads TGTGCCAGCAGCCACAGTGGACAGGATGAGAACTATGGCTACACCTTC. The chain has TRBV25-1 and TRBJ1-2; 7 bases are a match to TRBD1. This CDR3 spans 16 amino acids. Germline V lookup: CDR1 MGHDK, CDR2 SYGVNS. The V and J ends lost 6 bases and 2 bases, in that order; junction bases with no gene match: 12.